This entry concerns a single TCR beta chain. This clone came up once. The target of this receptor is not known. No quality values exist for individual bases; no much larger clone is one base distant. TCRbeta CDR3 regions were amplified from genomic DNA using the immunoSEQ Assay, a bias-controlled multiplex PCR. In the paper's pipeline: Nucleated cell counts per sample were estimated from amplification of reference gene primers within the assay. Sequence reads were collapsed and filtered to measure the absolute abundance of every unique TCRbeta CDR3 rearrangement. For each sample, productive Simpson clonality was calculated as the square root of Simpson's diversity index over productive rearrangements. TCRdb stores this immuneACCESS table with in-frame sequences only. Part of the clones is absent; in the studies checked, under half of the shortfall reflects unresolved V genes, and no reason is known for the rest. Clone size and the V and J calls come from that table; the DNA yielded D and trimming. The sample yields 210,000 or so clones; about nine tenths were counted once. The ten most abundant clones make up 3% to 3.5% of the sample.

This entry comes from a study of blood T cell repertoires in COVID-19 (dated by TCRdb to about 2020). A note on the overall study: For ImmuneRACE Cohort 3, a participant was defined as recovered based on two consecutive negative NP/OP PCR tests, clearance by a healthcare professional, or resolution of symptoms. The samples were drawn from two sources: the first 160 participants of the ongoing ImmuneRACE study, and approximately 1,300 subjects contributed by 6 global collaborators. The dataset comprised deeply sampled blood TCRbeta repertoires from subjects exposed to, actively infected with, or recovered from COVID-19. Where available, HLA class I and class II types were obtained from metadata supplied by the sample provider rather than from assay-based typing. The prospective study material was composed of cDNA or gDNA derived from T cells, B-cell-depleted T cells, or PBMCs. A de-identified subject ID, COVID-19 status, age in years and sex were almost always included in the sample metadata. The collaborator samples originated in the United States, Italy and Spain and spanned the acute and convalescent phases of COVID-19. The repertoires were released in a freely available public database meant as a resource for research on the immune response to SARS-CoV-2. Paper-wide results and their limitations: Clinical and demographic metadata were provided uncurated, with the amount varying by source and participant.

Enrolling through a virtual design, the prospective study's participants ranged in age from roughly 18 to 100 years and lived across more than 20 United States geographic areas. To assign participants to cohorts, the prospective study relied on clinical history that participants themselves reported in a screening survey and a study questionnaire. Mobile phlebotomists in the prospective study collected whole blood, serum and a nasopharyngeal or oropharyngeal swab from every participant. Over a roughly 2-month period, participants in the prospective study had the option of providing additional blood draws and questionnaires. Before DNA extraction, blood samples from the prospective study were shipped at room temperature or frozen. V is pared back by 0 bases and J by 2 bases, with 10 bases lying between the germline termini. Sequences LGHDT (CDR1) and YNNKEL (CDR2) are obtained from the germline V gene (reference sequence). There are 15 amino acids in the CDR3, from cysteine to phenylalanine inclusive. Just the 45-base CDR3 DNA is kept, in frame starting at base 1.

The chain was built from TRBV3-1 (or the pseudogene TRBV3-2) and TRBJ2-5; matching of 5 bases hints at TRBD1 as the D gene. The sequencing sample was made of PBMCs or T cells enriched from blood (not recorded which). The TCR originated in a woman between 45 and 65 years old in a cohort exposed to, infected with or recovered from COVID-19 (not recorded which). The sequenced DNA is TGTGCCAGCAGCCAAGATGGCCCAGGGCAAGAGACCCAGTACTTC. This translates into CASSQDGPGQETQYF.